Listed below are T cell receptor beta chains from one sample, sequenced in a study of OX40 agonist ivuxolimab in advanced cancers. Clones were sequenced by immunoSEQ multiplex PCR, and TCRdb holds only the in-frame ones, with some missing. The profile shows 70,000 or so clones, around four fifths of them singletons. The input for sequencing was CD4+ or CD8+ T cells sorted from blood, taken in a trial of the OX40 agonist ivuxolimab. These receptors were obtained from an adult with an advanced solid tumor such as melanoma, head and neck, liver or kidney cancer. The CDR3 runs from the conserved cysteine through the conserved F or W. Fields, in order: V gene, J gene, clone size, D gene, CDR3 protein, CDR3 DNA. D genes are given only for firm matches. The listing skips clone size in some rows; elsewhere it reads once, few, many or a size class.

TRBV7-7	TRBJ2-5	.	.	CASSFSGRAETQYF	TGTGCCAGCAGCTTCTCTGGCAGGGCAGAGACCCAGTACTTC
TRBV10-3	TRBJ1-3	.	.	CAISDIGLEPGNTIYF	TGTGCCATCAGTGACATCGGACTCGAGCCTGGAAACACCATATATTTT
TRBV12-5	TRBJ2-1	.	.	CASGPGANEQFF	TGTGCTAGTGGTCCTGGGGCCAATGAGCAGTTCTTC
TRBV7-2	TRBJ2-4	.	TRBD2	CASSLAPSGRSQNIQYF	TGTGCCAGCAGCTTAGCGCCTAGCGGGAGGTCCCAAAACATTCAGTACTTC
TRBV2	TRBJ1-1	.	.	CATRSRTNTEAFF	TGTGCCACCCGGTCCCGGACGAACACTGAAGCTTTCTTT
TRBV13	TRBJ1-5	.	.	CASSLGRAEAQHF	TGTGCCAGCAGCTTAGGCCGCGCTGAGGCCCAGCATTTT
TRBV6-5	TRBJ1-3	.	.	CASTLLPDGNTIYF	TGTGCCAGCACCCTCCTTCCGGACGGAAACACCATATATTTT
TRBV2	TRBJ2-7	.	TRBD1	CASTQGDEQYF	TGTGCCAGCACCCAGGGGGACGAGCAGTACTTC
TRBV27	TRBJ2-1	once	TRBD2	CASSLGAGGRNEQFF	TGTGCCAGCAGTTTAGGAGCGGGGGGGCGGAATGAGCAGTTCTTC
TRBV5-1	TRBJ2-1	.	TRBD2	CASSWGTSGSGPYNEQFF	TGCGCCAGCAGCTGGGGGACTAGCGGGAGTGGGCCCTACAATGAGCAGTTCTTC